This T cell receptor beta chain was found in a study of CD8+ T cells in alopecia areata. Germline CDR1 reads LGHNA; CDR2 reads YSLEER. The germline V and J ends were trimmed by 1 base and 7 bases, with 17 bases remaining between them. The CDR3 length is 16 residues. Treatment defined: oral pan-JAK inhibitor, 5-10 mg twice daily. cDNA prepared by RNA extraction and subsequent reverse transcription served as the template for sequencing. Clones were sequenced by immunoSEQ multiplex PCR, and TCRdb holds only the in-frame ones, with some missing. The sample records around 170,000 clones, approximately 49% being singletons.

The clonotype comes from a human donor with alopecia areata. J is TRBJ1-5 and V is TRBV4-3; perhaps TRBD1 as D (6 bases). The sequences come from CD8+ T cells sorted from blood, collected at approximately week 52, from a patient treated with tofacitinib. The CDR3 sequence is CASSQVWGQGWQPQHF. The CDR3 DNA reads as TGCGCCAGCAGCCAAGTCTGGGGGCAGGGTTGGCAGCCCCAGCATTTT.